The present entry profiles one T cell receptor (beta chain) with its context. The antigen is unknown. A far larger clone is one nucleotide away, so this likely arose from a read error. The sample comes from a study of regulatory T cells in long-lasting Graves disease. Whole-study findings and limits: Having few samples may have compromised the accuracy.

Investigators prepared the TCR beta libraries by applying iRepertoire HTBI primers and Arm-PCR of CDR3 regions. TCRdb itself ran the multiplex PCR reads through MiXCR, one entry per CDR3 protein. The profile shows hundreds of thousands of distinct CDR3 sequences, over 15% of them singletons. Time point reported: newly diagnosed GD, antithyroid drugs for less than 3 months. After RNA was extracted from PBMCs, the TCR library was made from it. Graves' disease diagnosis used American Thyroid Association guidelines. In Xi'an, China, an endocrinology department was the source of patients. The source of this sequence is a female donor with Graves disease. This material consisted of peripheral blood mononuclear cells (PBMCs), taken at new diagnosis, from a patient treated with antithyroid drugs.

The CDR3 here is CASSLKLVTHEQYF. The CDR3 DNA sequence: TGTGCCAGCAGTTTAAAACTAGTGACCCACGAGCAGTACTTC. V and J are TRBV27 and TRBJ2-3; D perhaps matches TRBD2 (5 bases). The DNA matches TRBJ2-7 better at its end, which makes the J call doubtful. The germline V gene has CDR1 MNHEY and CDR2 SMNVEV (reference sequence). The CDR3 is made up of 14 amino acids.